This TCR beta chain was retrieved from a study of blood T cell repertoires in COVID-19. In the study overall: Samples representing acute and convalescent COVID-19 were sourced from the United States, Italy and Spain. PBMCs, B-cell-depleted T cells, or T cells provided the cDNA or gDNA that made up the material.

In the authors' methods: Using reference gene primer amplification, nucleated cell counts were estimated. TCRdb's table, derived via immunoSEQ multiplex PCR, lists solely in-frame clones and lacks some. V, J and clone size are those of that table, while D and trimming were read from the DNA. This sample has 150,000 or so clones, with roughly 89% found just once. This TCR was recovered from a man in his forties or fifties with acute or convalescent COVID-19. Material: peripheral blood.

CDR3 bases: TGTGCCAGCAGCGTAAACAGGAACACCGGGGAGCTGTTTTTT. It translates to CASSVNRNTGELFF. The chain combines TRBV9 with TRBJ2-2; D call uncertain. This CDR3 is built from 14 residues. The germline V gene encodes CDR1 SGDLS and CDR2 YYNGEE. V lost 1 base, J lost 1 base, and 5 bases lay in between.